This entry lists 22 T cell receptor beta chains sequenced from one sample in a study of blood T cell repertoires in COVID-19. Using immunoSEQ multiplex PCR, the repertoire was profiled, and TCRdb retains in-frame clones only, with some absent. The data show over 100,000 clones, with over 75% seen just once and less than 8% held by the top ten. Input material: peripheral blood. These TCRs come from a woman in her forties or fifties with acute or convalescent COVID-19.

V gene TRBV5-1 combines with J gene TRBJ1-2; D gene ambiguous. Germline V gives CDR1 SGHRS, CDR2 YFSETQ. This CDR3 comprises 14 residues. V was cut by 4 bases and J by 2 bases, with 12 bases left in between. The CDR3 DNA reads as TGCGCCAGCAGCCCTGGACTCATGAACTATGGCTACACCTTC. Amino acid sequence: CASSPGLMNYGYTF.

The V and J genes are TRBV2 and TRBJ2-2; D not certain. V was clipped by 6 bases and J by 9 bases, with 8 bases between them. Per germline, CDR1 SNHLY and CDR2 FYNNEI. This CDR3 has 11 amino acids. The CDR3 reads CASRAAWELFF. The DNA of the CDR3 is TGTGCCAGCAGGGCCGCTTGGGAGCTGTTTTTT. The full variable domain, with the rest looked up from reference TRBV2 and TRBJ2-2, is EPEVTQTPSHQVTQMGQEVILRCVPISNHLYFYWYRQILGQKVEFLVSFYNNEISEKSEIFDDQFSVERPDGSNFTLKIRSTKLEDSAMYFCASRAAWELFFGEGSRLTVL.

This clone was counted only a few times. The V call is TRBV5-4, the J call TRBJ1-1; TRBD1 agrees at 7 bases. V was clipped by 5 bases and J by 5 bases; unmatched bases: 6. Germline V gives CDR1 SGHNT, CDR2 YYREEE (reference sequence). The CDR3 is 13 residues long. CDR3 nucleotide sequence: TGTGCCAGCAGTCAACCGACAGGGACTGAAGCTTTCTTT. Amino acids: CASSQPTGTEAFF.

This CDR3 reads CASSFWAGPNNEQFF. CDR3 bases: TGTGCCAGCAGCTTCTGGGCAGGCCCTAACAATGAGCAGTTCTTC. The chain links TRBV7-8 to TRBJ2-1; no clear D. V was shortened by 3 bases and J by 5 bases, with 14 bases between the two germline ends. Germline V gives CDR1 SGHVS, CDR2 FQNEAQ. CDR3 length: 15 residues. The full variable domain, rest sourced from reference TRBV7-8 and TRBJ2-1, is GAGVSQSPRYKVAKRGQDVALRCDPISGHVSLFWYQQALGQGPEFLTYFQNEAQLDKSGLPSDRFFAERPEGSVSTLKIQRTQQEDSAVYLCASSFWAGPNNEQFFGPGTRLTVL.

V usage is TRBV11-2 and J usage is TRBJ2-4; D is possibly TRBD1 (5 bases). The CDR3 length is 16 residues. Germline V CDR1 and CDR2: SGHAT, FQNNGV. V was cut by 5 bases and J by 1 base, with 15 bases left in between. Here the CDR3 reads CASSPGKESAKNIQYF. The CDR3 nucleotides read TGTGCCAGCAGCCCAGGGAAGGAATCGGCCAAAAACATTCAGTACTTC.

J is TRBJ2-2 and V is TRBV4-2, with 9 bases identical to TRBD2. The junction had 6 bases not matched to a gene; V was cut back by 0 bases and J by 1 base. The CDR3 loop spans 18 amino acids. Germline values: CDR1 LGHNA, CDR2 YNFKEQ. CDR3 residues: CASSQDTLAGRNTGELFF. The CDR3 DNA follows: TGTGCCAGCAGCCAAGACACGCTAGCGGGGAGGAACACCGGGGAGCTGTTTTTT.

The V gene is TRBV6-1, the J gene TRBJ1-4; TRBD1 might be the D (6 bases). V dropped 6 bases and J dropped 8 bases, with 19 bases sitting between them. The CDR3 length is 15 residues. Germline CDR1 MNHNS, CDR2 SASEGT. The CDR3 nucleotides read TGTGCCAGCAGACGCCCGGGACAAAAGTACGAAAAACTGTTTTTT. Translation: CASRRPGQKYEKLFF.

The chain has TRBV12-3 or TRBV12-4 and TRBJ1-1; D might be TRBD1 (6 bases). CDR3 length: 13 amino acids. V lost 6 bases, J lost 5 bases, and 13 bases lay in between. The chain's CDR3 is CASSEQGVTEAFF. CDR3 nucleotide sequence: TGTGCCAGCAGCGAACAGGGTGTTACTGAAGCTTTCTTT.

This chain uses TRBV25-1 with TRBJ1-2; 12 bases match TRBD1. V gave up 3 bases and J gave up 8 bases; unmatched junction bases: 13. This CDR3 region has 17 residues. CDR1 is MGHDK and CDR2 is SYGVNS in the germline V gene. DNA of the CDR3: TGTGCCAGCAGTGACTGGGGGACAGGGGGCGCCGGGAGGGGCTACACCTTC. This encodes CASSDWGTGGAGRGYTF.

The chain combines TRBV11-1 with TRBJ1-1; D gene uncertain. CDR1 and CDR2 (germline): SGHAT, FQDESV (reference sequence). Trimming took 0 bases from V and 7 from J, leaving 9 bases between them. CDR3 length equals 13 residues. As DNA, the CDR3 is TGTGCCAGCAGCTTAGCGTTTACGGTTGAAGCTTTCTTT. It translates to CASSLAFTVEAFF.

The chain is built from TRBV18 and TRBJ2-2; no reliable D call. The CDR3 spans 15 residues. Germline CDR1 is KGHSH and CDR2 is LQKENI. V was pared by 0 bases and J by 1 base, with 6 bases between. As DNA, the CDR3 is TGTGCCAGCTCACCACCTTCGGGGAACACCGGGGAGCTGTTTTTT. As protein: CASSPPSGNTGELFF.

This chain links TRBV11-1 with TRBJ1-2; 7 nucleotides agree with TRBD1. This CDR3 is built from 16 residues. Losses at the gene ends were 3 bases for V and 4 bases for J; bases not matched to a gene: 11. In germline, CDR1 is SGHAT, CDR2 FQDESV (reference sequence). CDR3 sequence: CASSLNAGGRSYGYTF. In DNA, the CDR3 is TGTGCCAGCAGCTTGAACGCAGGGGGACGTAGCTATGGCTACACCTTC.

The rearrangement joins TRBV15 to TRBJ1-2, with unresolved D. V shed 5 bases and J shed 0 bases, with 16 bases lying between them. The germline CDR1 and CDR2 sequences are LNHNV and YYDKDF (reference sequence). The CDR3 runs to 16 residues. The CDR3 DNA sequence: TGTGCCACCAGCTCTGACGGAATTGAGGCTAACTATGGCTACACCTTC. It yields the protein CATSSDGIEANYGYTF. The complete variable domain, with remaining parts taken from reference TRBV15 and TRBJ1-2, reads DAMVIQNPRYQVTQFGKPVTLSCSQTLNHNVMYWYQQKSSQAPKLLFHYYDKDFNNEADTPDNFQSRRPNTSFCFLDIRSPGLGDTAMYLCATSSDGIEANYGYTFGSGTRLTVV.

This rearrangement joins TRBV4-1 to TRBJ1-4, with TRBD1 matching over 7 bases. V gave up 4 bases and J gave up 4 bases; unmatched junction bases: 6. Per the germline V gene, CDR1 is MGHRA and CDR2 is YSYEKL. The CDR3 totals 15 residues. Written as DNA, the CDR3 is TGCGCCAGCAGCCCCGGAGACAGGGATAATGAAAAACTGTTTTTT. This sequence encodes CASSPGDRDNEKLFF.

In its sample, this clone was seen once. The CDR3 nucleotides are TGCGCCAGCAGCTTGACCTCAGGGGGGGATACGCAGTATTTT. This encodes CASSLTSGGDTQYF. The chain employs TRBV5-1 and TRBJ2-3; possibly TRBD1 for D (7 bases). V gave up 1 base and J gave up 6 bases, with 12 bases separating them. The CDR3 length is 14 residues. Germline V lookup: CDR1 SGHRS, CDR2 YFSETQ. The full variable domain, in which reference TRBV5-1 and TRBJ2-3 provide the parts outside the CDR3, is KAGVTQTPRYLIKTRGQQVTLSCSPISGHRSVSWYQQTPGQGLQFLFEYFSETQRNKGNFPGRFSGRQFSNSRSEMNVSTLELGDSALYLCASSLTSGGDTQYFGPGTRLTVL.

The genes are TRBV5-4 and TRBJ1-1, with unresolved D. The V and J ends lost 3 bases and 1 base respectively, with 4 bases between them. The CDR3 spans 12 residues. Germline loops: CDR1 SGHNT, CDR2 YYREEE (reference sequence). The DNA for the CDR3 is TGTGCCAGCAGCTCCAAGAACACTGAAGCTTTCTTT. Its protein is CASSSKNTEAFF.

The genes are TRBV28 and TRBJ1-1, with D possibly TRBD1 on 5 matching bases. The CDR3 runs to 16 residues. The V gene's germline CDR1 is MDHEN and CDR2 SYDVKM. V lost 5 bases and J lost 0, with 16 bases in between. In DNA form, the CDR3 reads TGTGCCAGCAGTGACCCTGGGGCAGTTATGAACACTGAAGCTTTCTTT. Translating gives CASSDPGAVMNTEAFF. The entire variable domain, with the rest obtained from reference TRBV28 and TRBJ1-1, is as follows: DVKVTQSSRYLVKRTGEKVFLECVQDMDHENMFWYRQDPGLGLRLIYFSYDVKMKEKGDIPEGYSVSREKKERFSLILESASTNQTSMYLCASSDPGAVMNTEAFFGQGTRLTVV.

This clone was found a few times. The chain employs TRBV14 and TRBJ1-3, with D possibly being TRBD1 (5 bases). The germline gives CDR1 SGHDN, CDR2 FVKESK. Trimming pared 4 bases from V and 11 bases from J, leaving 15 bases between. The CDR3 extends over 13 amino acids. CDR3 region: CASSLKSEGAIYF. The CDR3 DNA follows: TGTGCCAGCAGCCTAAAGAGTGAAGGGGCCATATATTTT.

The chain links TRBV2 to TRBJ2-6; weak D call: TRBD1 (6 bases). CDR3 length: 17 residues. CDR1 and CDR2 (germline): SNHLY, FYNNEI. The V gene lost 6 bases and the J gene lost 0 bases, with 15 bases spanning the gap. CDR3: CASRADRINSGANVLTF. The CDR3 DNA reads as TGTGCCAGCAGGGCCGACAGGATTAACTCTGGGGCCAACGTCCTGACTTTC.

The V gene is TRBV7-3, the J gene TRBJ2-6; possibly TRBD1 for D (6 bases). This CDR3 spans 16 amino acids. Germline V gene data show CDR1 as SGHTA and CDR2 as FQGTGA. Trimming pared 1 base from V and 2 bases from J, leaving 9 bases between. The CDR3 DNA reads TGTGCCAGCAGCTTAAGAGGGGGAACTGGGGCCAACGTCCTGACTTTC. As protein: CASSLRGGTGANVLTF.

This sequence joins TRBV28 and TRBJ2-7, with 8 bases aligning to TRBD2. J was trimmed by 2 bases and V by 5 bases; bases with no gene match: 8. This CDR3 is built from 15 residues. The germline V gene encodes CDR1 MDHEN and CDR2 SYDVKM. Here the CDR3 DNA reads TGTGCCAGCAGTACTCCGGGGGGGATGACCTACGAGCAGTACTTC. Amino acid sequence: CASSTPGGMTYEQYF.

The chain links TRBV5-1 to TRBJ1-6; no clear D. The CDR3 sequence is 14 residues long. From germline, CDR1 is SGHRS and CDR2 YFSETQ. The V gene lost 4 bases and the J gene lost 5 bases, with 10 bases spanning the gap. CDR3 region: CASSDTVHNSPLHF. CDR3 nucleotides: TGCGCCAGCAGCGACACAGTTCATAATTCACCCCTCCACTTT.